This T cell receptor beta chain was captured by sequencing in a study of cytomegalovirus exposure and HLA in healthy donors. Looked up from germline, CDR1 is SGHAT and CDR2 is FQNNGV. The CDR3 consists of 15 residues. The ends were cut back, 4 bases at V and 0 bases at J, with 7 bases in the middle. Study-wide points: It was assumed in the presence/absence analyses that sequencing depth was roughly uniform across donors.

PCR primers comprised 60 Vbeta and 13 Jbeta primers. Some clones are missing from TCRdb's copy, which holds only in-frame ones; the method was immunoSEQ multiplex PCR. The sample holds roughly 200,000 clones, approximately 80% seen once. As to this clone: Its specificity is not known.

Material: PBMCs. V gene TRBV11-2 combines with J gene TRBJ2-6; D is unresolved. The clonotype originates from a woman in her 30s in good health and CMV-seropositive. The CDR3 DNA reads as TGTGCCAGCAGCTCGGTATCCTCTGGGGCCAACGTCCTGACTTTC. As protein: CASSSVSSGANVLTF.